The 2 T cell receptor beta chains below all came from one sample that was sequenced in a study of T cells in Graves' hyperthyroidism and ophthalmopathy. Amplified regions were TCR beta CDR3 sequences from RNA transcripts. During a first-round RT-PCR of the TCR CDR3, the HTBI primer set was used. TCRdb redid the calling of the multiplex PCR reads with MiXCR, one entry per CDR3 protein. The sample shows about 560,000 distinct CDR3 sequences, about 15% of them seen only once. Sequencing input: blood. The receptors derive from a woman aged 40 to 50 with Graves' hyperthyroidism.

This clonotype was detected many times. V and J are TRBV7-8 and TRBJ2-5; D uncertain. Per germline, CDR1 SGHVS and CDR2 FQNEAQ. This CDR3 spans 13 amino acids. V was clipped by 2 bases and J by 5 bases, with 9 bases between them. For the CDR3, the DNA is TGTGCCAGCAGCTTATTTCTTGGGGAGACCCAGTACTTC. Residues: CASSLFLGETQYF.

This clonotype was counted many times. V and J are TRBV30 and TRBJ1-4; D unclear. Germline CDR1 is GTSNPN and CDR2 is SVGIG (reference sequence). V was cut by 3 bases and J by 4 bases, with 6 bases left in between. The CDR3 has 12 amino acids. This chain's CDR3 is CAWRQLNEKLFF. The CDR3 DNA follows: TGTGCCTGGAGACAGCTTAATGAAAAACTGTTTTTT.